One and the same sample provided the 30 T cell receptor beta chains below, sequenced in a study of response to subunit inactivated influenza vaccine. TCRdb recomputed calls from the RT-PCR reads with MiXCR, one row per CDR3 protein. The data contain more than 400,000 distinct CDR3 sequences, approximately 11% of them singletons. The sequences come from PBMCs from blood, collected roughly 6 weeks after vaccination. The receptors shown here come from a man aged 50-59 years who received an inactivated influenza vaccine.

The J gene is TRBJ2-3, the V gene TRBV9; 8 bases fit TRBD2. The CDR3 extends over 16 amino acids. J lost 2 bases, V lost 3 bases, and 8 bases had no gene match. The V gene's germline CDR1 is SGDLS and CDR2 YYNGEE. The CDR3, as DNA: TGTGCCAGCAGCGCGACCTTGACTAGCGTCACAGATACGCAGTATTTT. Protein: CASSATLTSVTDTQYF.

Only a few counts were recorded for this clonotype. The V and J genes are TRBV5-1 and TRBJ1-2; a possible D gene is TRBD1 (5 bases). The V end was cut by 2 bases, the J end by 6 bases, with 11 bases between. Germline V gene lookup returns CDR1 SGHRS and CDR2 YFSETQ. This CDR3 has 13 amino acids. CDR3 loop: CASSLTGADGYTF. The CDR3 region has the DNA TGCGCCAGCAGCTTAACTGGGGCGGATGGCTACACCTTC.

This clonotype was detected many times. The chain uses TRBV10-3 and TRBJ1-3; D is unresolved. This CDR3 has 15 residues. Germline assignment: CDR1 ENHRY and CDR2 SYGVKD. V was shortened by 2 bases and J by 4 bases, with 12 bases between the two germline ends. Written as DNA, the CDR3 is TGTGCCATCAGTGAGGGTGGCAGGACCGGAAACACCATATATTTT. Translation: CAISEGGRTGNTIYF.

This clonotype came up a few times. The rearrangement links TRBV29-1 to TRBJ2-1; 8 positions match TRBD1. J gave up 3 bases and V 1 base, and 8 bases lay outside the gene matches. Germline values: CDR1 SQVTM, CDR2 ANQGSEA. The CDR3 sequence is 16 residues long. For the CDR3, the DNA is TGCAGCGTTGAAGGGGCCGGGACAGGAATCTACAATGAGCAGTTCTTC. It is translated as CSVEGAGTGIYNEQFF.

This clonotype was recorded a few times. This rearrangement joins TRBV7-9 to TRBJ2-2; D not resolved. The germline gives CDR1 SEHNR, CDR2 FQNEAQ (reference sequence). This CDR3 comprises 14 residues. Trimming shortened V by 3 bases and J by 3 bases, and 8 bases separated the two germline ends. As DNA, the CDR3 is TGTGCCAGCAGCTTGTACAGTCACACCGGGGAGCTGTTTTTT. Protein product: CASSLYSHTGELFF.

The chain recombines TRBV20-1 with TRBJ2-3; 7 bases match TRBD1. V lost 3 bases and J lost 5; bases outside the gene matches: 14. This CDR3 region has 16 residues. Germline-derived CDR1 and CDR2 are DFQATT and SNEGSKA (reference sequence). The CDR3 DNA follows: TGCAGTGCTAGGCCCTCCAGGGGGATCGTTCTAGATACGCAGTATTTT. This codes for CSARPSRGIVLDTQYF.

Concerning this clonotype: A junction boundary mismatches the germline segment, possibly from a read error. The genes are TRBV4-3 and TRBJ2-1, with a weak D call TRBD2 (6 bases). The CDR3 contains 16 residues. The germline V gene has CDR1 LGHNA and CDR2 YSLEER. The CDR3 region has the DNA TGCGCCATCAGCCAAGATTTCGGGGGAAGGTACAATGAGCAGTTCTTC. It yields the protein CAISQDFGGRYNEQFF.

This clonotype is deemed medium-sized (0.01 to 0.1%). V gene TRBV6-5 combines with J gene TRBJ2-1; TRBD1 agrees at 7 bases. The CDR3 extends over 15 amino acids. J was trimmed by 5 bases and V by 5 bases; bases with no gene match: 9. Germline V lookup: CDR1 MNHEY, CDR2 SVGAGI. The CDR3 sequence: CASSTPGTAHNEQFF. CDR3 bases: TGTGCCAGCAGTACTCCCGGGACAGCCCACAATGAGCAGTTCTTC.

This clonotype was observed a handful of times. The rearrangement joins TRBV20-1 to TRBJ2-2; D is perhaps TRBD2 (6 bases). The V end was cut by 3 bases, the J end by 1 base, with 12 bases between. The length of the CDR3 is 15 residues. Germline V gene lookup returns CDR1 DFQATT and CDR2 SNEGSKA (reference sequence). Here the CDR3 reads CSASGASENTGELFF. CDR3 bases: TGCAGTGCTAGCGGCGCTAGCGAGAACACCGGGGAGCTGTTTTTT.

This clonotype was seen only a few times. V usage is TRBV10-3 and J usage is TRBJ2-3, with 7 bases matching TRBD1. Trimming cost V 11 bases and J 0 bases; bases outside gene matches: 8. The CDR3 sequence is 14 residues long. The germline CDR1 and CDR2 sequences are ENHRY and SYGVKD. CDR3 sequence: CAVHRGSSTDTQYF. The CDR3 bases are TGTGCCGTACACAGGGGATCTAGCACAGATACGCAGTATTTT.

This clonotype showed up just a few times. The genes are TRBV6-2 or TRBV6-3 and TRBJ2-1; TRBD2 matches 10 bases. This CDR3 spans 14 amino acids. Germline V gene data show CDR1 as MNHEY and CDR2 as SVGEGT. Trimming removed 6 bases from V and 4 bases from J; junction bases left unmatched: 3. CDR3 coding DNA: TGTGCCAGCAGGCCGGGACTAGCGTACAATGAGCAGTTCTTC. This gives the protein CASRPGLAYNEQFF.

The chain has TRBV5-5 and TRBJ2-1; TRBD1 might be the D (6 bases). Trimming stripped 7 bases from V and 4 bases from J, with 24 bases between. CDR1 and CDR2 from the germline V gene are SGHKS and YYEKEE (reference sequence). This CDR3 is built from 17 residues. DNA for the CDR3: TGTGCCAGCGGCCTCGACAACAGGGTCACAAAGTACAATGAGCAGTTCTTC. Translation: CASGLDNRVTKYNEQFF.

This clonotype was seen more than once but under ten times. The CDR3 here is CSATGTADQPQHF. CDR3 DNA sequence: TGCAGTGCTACAGGGACAGCTGATCAGCCCCAGCATTTT. V gene TRBV20-1 combines with J gene TRBJ1-5, with TRBD1 matching 7 bases. The length of the CDR3 is 13 residues. After removal of 4 bases from V and 5 bases from J, the junction contained 5 bases not matched to a gene. CDR1 is DFQATT and CDR2 is SNEGSKA in the germline V gene (reference sequence).

The chain combines TRBV10-3 with TRBJ1-2; 7 bases map to TRBD1. V trimming: 3 bases; J trimming: 6 bases; junction bases outside the gene matches: 19. Germline V CDR1 and CDR2: ENHRY, SYGVKD. The CDR3 has 18 amino acids. The CDR3, as DNA: TGTGCCATCAGTGAAGGGACAGTTTCACTACGAAAAGAGAATGGCTACACCTTC. It translates to CAISEGTVSLRKENGYTF.

This clonotype was seen many times. The chain couples TRBV7-2 to TRBJ1-2; D gene uncertain. Looked up from germline, CDR1 is SGHTA and CDR2 is FQGNSA. The CDR3 is made up of 17 amino acids. The V gene lost 1 base and the J gene lost 0 bases, with 15 bases spanning the gap. The CDR3 here is CASSLGAASIANYGYTF. The CDR3 DNA is TGTGCCAGCAGCTTAGGTGCCGCCTCTATAGCTAACTATGGCTACACCTTC.

This clonotype was counted a few times. This chain links TRBV28 with TRBJ2-7, with 9 bases matching TRBD1. V was clipped by 5 bases and J by 4 bases; unmatched bases: 9. Germline values: CDR1 MDHEN, CDR2 SYDVKM. This CDR3 is 15 amino acids long. For the CDR3, the DNA is TGTGCCAGCAGTGGGACTACAGGGGGCGAATACGAGCAGTACTTC. It specifies CASSGTTGGEYEQYF.

This clonotype was observed a few times. The chain couples TRBV15 to TRBJ2-3; D is undetermined. The CDR3 extends over 15 amino acids. V shed 1 base and J shed 0 bases, with 8 bases lying between them. CDR1 and CDR2 (germline): LNHNV, YYDKDF (reference sequence). The CDR3: CATSRVTPSTDTQYF. The CDR3 DNA is TGTGCCACCAGCAGAGTTACTCCAAGCACAGATACGCAGTATTTT.

This clonotype was detected only a few times. The chain has TRBV28 and TRBJ2-1, with TRBD1 matching 7 bases. Trimming at V came to 6 bases and at J to 8 bases, leaving 7 bases not matched to a gene. This CDR3 has 13 amino acids. Germline lookup yields CDR1 MDHEN and CDR2 SYDVKM. This CDR3 is CASSKQGLYEQFF. Written as DNA, the CDR3 is TGTGCCAGCAGCAAACAGGGGTTGTATGAGCAGTTCTTC.

This clonotype was counted between two and nine times. The rearrangement links TRBV20-1 to TRBJ2-1; possible D gene TRBD1, 6 bases. This CDR3 is 16 amino acids long. The V gene's germline CDR1 is DFQATT and CDR2 SNEGSKA (reference sequence). V shed 3 bases and J shed 0 bases, with 15 bases lying between them. The CDR3 DNA reads TGCAGTGCTAGGCCATTAGGGGGAAGCTCCTACAATGAGCAGTTCTTC. Residues: CSARPLGGSSYNEQFF.

This chain joins TRBV10-3 and TRBJ2-5; unclear D gene. From germline, CDR1 is ENHRY and CDR2 SYGVKD. Trimming pared 3 bases from V and 4 bases from J, leaving 21 bases between. The CDR3 is 17 residues long. CDR3 sequence reads: CAISDSTTALGTETQYF. The CDR3 DNA reads as TGTGCCATCAGTGACTCAACAACGGCATTGGGTACAGAGACCCAGTACTTC.

The CDR3 nucleotides read TGTGCCAGCAGTTTAGCTATCCTCGGGGGGGAACAGTACTTC. Translating it yields CASSLAILGGEQYF. This chain links TRBV12-3 or TRBV12-4 with TRBJ2-7; TRBD2 agrees at 8 bases. V was pared by 0 bases and J by 10 bases, with 8 bases of the junction left unmatched. The CDR3 covers 14 residues.

This chain connects TRBV30 to TRBJ2-4; D is perhaps TRBD1 (7 bases). Germline V CDR1 and CDR2: GTSNPN, SVGIG (reference sequence). Trimming removed 4 bases at V and 1 base at J, with 14 bases between. This CDR3 is built from 15 residues. The CDR3 protein is CAWTGGGRAKNIQYF. The DNA of the CDR3 is TGTGCCTGGACTGGAGGGGGCCGTGCCAAAAACATTCAGTACTTC.

The chain is built from TRBV5-1 and TRBJ2-5; 12 bases map to TRBD1. The CDR3 spans 17 residues. CDR1 is SGHRS and CDR2 is YFSETQ in the germline V gene. J gave up 5 bases and V 4 bases, and 12 bases lay outside the gene matches. CDR3 coding DNA: TGCGCCAGCAGCCCCCCTCCCGGGACAGGGGGCTTCGAGACCCAGTACTTC. Translated: CASSPPPGTGGFETQYF.

The table lists this clonotype with a few counts. The rearrangement links TRBV28 to TRBJ1-1; D possibly corresponds to TRBD1 (6 bases). The CDR3 is 11 amino acids. The germline V and J ends were trimmed by 5 bases and 10 bases, with 11 bases remaining between them. Germline V lookup: CDR1 MDHEN, CDR2 SYDVKM. CDR3 DNA: TGTGCCAGCAGTAGCCTCAGGGGAGCTTTCTTT. Translated: CASSSLRGAFF.

This clonotype showed up many times. The chain joins TRBV4-2 to TRBJ2-1; TRBD1 agrees at 8 bases. Trimming removed 3 bases from V and 5 bases from J; junction bases left unmatched: 6. The CDR3 covers 15 residues. Germline CDR1 and CDR2: LGHNA and YNFKEQ. In nucleotides, the CDR3 is TGTGCCAGCAGCCACGGACAGGGCAGCAACAATGAGCAGTTCTTC. Amino acid sequence: CASSHGQGSNNEQFF.

The rearrangement links TRBV29-1 to TRBJ2-5; 10 nucleotides agree with TRBD1. Per germline, CDR1 SQVTM and CDR2 ANQGSEA. The CDR3 extends over 17 amino acids. The J segment lost 0 bases and the V segment lost 0 bases, leaving 7 bases of the junction unmatched. The CDR3 sequence is CSVEDVPGQGYQETQYF. In nucleotides, the CDR3 is TGCAGCGTTGAAGACGTCCCGGGACAGGGGTACCAAGAGACCCAGTACTTC.

Ten or more counts support this clonotype. This chain connects TRBV3-1 to TRBJ2-7; maybe TRBD1 (5 bases). The V and J ends lost 4 bases and 0 bases respectively, with 13 bases between them. The germline V gene has CDR1 LGHDT and CDR2 YNNKEL (reference sequence). The CDR3 runs 15 residues. Here the CDR3 DNA reads TGTGCCAGCAGCCTCCGTCAAGGGGTCTCCTACGAGCAGTACTTC. Translation gives CASSLRQGVSYEQYF.

There are a few counts of this clonotype. CDR3 loop: CASTYGQNTEAFF. In DNA, the CDR3 is TGTGCCAGCACCTACGGACAGAACACTGAAGCTTTCTTT. The gene calls are TRBV28 and TRBJ1-1; possible D gene TRBD1, 5 bases. V dropped 7 bases and J dropped 1 base, with 10 bases sitting between them. Germline CDR1 MDHEN, CDR2 SYDVKM. The CDR3 extends over 13 amino acids. The variable domain in full, completed from reference TRBV28 and TRBJ1-1, reads DVKVTQSSRYLVKRTGEKVFLECVQDMDHENMFWYRQDPGLGLRLIYFSYDVKMKEKGDIPEGYSVSREKKERFSLILESASTNQTSMYLCASTYGQNTEAFFGQGTRLTVV.

In this sample, this clonotype turned up a few times. The chain joins TRBV20-1 to TRBJ2-5, with D tentatively TRBD2 (6 bases). CDR3 length: 12 residues. Germline V CDR1 and CDR2: DFQATT, SNEGSKA (reference sequence). V gave up 3 bases and J gave up 5 bases, with 10 bases separating them. The CDR3 reads CSARGGSETQYF. The CDR3 nucleotides read TGCAGTGCTAGGGGGGGTTCGGAGACCCAGTACTTC.

At least ten counts were recorded for this clonotype. The chain recombines TRBV7-2 with TRBJ2-7; TRBD2 matches at 9 bases. The CDR3 runs 12 residues. V was pared by 6 bases and J by 7 bases, with 4 bases of the junction left unmatched. Germline values: CDR1 SGHTA, CDR2 FQGNSA. CDR3 amino acids: CASRAGGGEQYF. The DNA of the CDR3 is TGTGCCAGCAGAGCGGGAGGAGGTGAGCAGTACTTC.